The sequence of this TCR beta chain was determined in a study of blood T cell repertoires in COVID-19. Germline CDR1 is MNHEY and CDR2 is SMNVEV (reference sequence). Losses at the gene ends were 6 bases for V and 4 bases for J; bases not matched to a gene: 16. This CDR3 is built from 19 residues. TCRdb's table, derived via immunoSEQ multiplex PCR, lists solely in-frame clones and lacks some. Of 150,000 to 250,000 clones listed, roughly 87% are singletons. Sequencing was performed on PBMCs or T cells enriched from blood (not recorded which). This chain joins TRBV27 and TRBJ1-6, with 9 bases aligning to TRBD1. The sequence came from a woman aged 30 to 39 who had recovered from COVID-19. The CDR3 region is CASRNAAVVGTGYNSPLHF. In nucleotides, the CDR3 is TGTGCCAGCAGGAACGCGGCCGTAGTGGGGACAGGGTATAATTCACCCCTCCACTTT.